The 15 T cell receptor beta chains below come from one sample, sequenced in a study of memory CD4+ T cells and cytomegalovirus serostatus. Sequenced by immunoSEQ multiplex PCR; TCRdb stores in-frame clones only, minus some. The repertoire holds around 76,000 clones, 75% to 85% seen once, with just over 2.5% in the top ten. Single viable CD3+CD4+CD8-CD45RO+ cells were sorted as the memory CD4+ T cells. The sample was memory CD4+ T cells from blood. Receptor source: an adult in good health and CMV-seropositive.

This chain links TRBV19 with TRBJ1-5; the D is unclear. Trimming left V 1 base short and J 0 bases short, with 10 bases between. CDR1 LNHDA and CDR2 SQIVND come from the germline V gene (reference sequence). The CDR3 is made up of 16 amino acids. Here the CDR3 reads CASSIATSHSNQPQHF. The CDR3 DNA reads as TGTGCCAGTAGTATAGCCACATCCCATAGCAATCAGCCCCAGCATTTT.

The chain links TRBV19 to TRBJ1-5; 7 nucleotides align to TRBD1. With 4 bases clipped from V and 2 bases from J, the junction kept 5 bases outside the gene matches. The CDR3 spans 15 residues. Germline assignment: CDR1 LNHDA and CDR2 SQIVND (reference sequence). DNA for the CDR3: TGTGCCAGTAGTACCACGAGGGGGCGCAATCAGCCCCAGCATTTT. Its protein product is CASSTTRGRNQPQHF.

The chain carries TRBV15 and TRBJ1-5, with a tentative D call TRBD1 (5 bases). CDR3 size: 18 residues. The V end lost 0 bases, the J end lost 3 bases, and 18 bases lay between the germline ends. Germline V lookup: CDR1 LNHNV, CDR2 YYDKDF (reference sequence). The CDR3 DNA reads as TGTGCCACCAGCAGAGATCGTTTCACAGGTGGTGTCAATCAGCCCCAGCATTTT. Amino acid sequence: CATSRDRFTGGVNQPQHF.

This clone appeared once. CDR3 sequence: CASSLSGAQAYGYTF. CDR3 bases: TGTGCCAGCAGCTTGTCGGGGGCCCAGGCCTATGGCTACACCTTC. The chain joins TRBV11-1 to TRBJ1-2, with D tentatively TRBD1 (6 bases). Trimming took off 3 bases at V and 4 bases at J, with 15 bases between the two ends. The germline V gene encodes CDR1 SGHAT and CDR2 FQDESV (reference sequence). This CDR3 has 15 amino acids.

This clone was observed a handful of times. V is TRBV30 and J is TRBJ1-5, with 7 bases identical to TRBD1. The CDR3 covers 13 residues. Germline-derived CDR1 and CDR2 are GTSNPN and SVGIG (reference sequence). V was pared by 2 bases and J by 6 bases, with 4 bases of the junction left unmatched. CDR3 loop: CAWSLTGFQPQHF. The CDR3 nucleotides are TGTGCCTGGAGTTTGACAGGGTTTCAGCCCCAGCATTTT.

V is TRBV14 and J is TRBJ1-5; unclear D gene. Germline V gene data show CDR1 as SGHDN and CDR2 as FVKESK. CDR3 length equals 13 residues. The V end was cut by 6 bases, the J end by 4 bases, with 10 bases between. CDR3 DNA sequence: TGTGCCAGCAGTCGGTCGGGGAATCAGCCCCAGCATTTT. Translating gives CASSRSGNQPQHF. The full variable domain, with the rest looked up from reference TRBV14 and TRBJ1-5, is EAGVTQFPSHSVIEKGQTVTLRCDPISGHDNLYWYRRVMGKEIKFLLHFVKESKQDESGMPNNRFLAERTGGTYSTLKVQPAELEDSGVYFCASSRSGNQPQHFGDGTRLSIL.

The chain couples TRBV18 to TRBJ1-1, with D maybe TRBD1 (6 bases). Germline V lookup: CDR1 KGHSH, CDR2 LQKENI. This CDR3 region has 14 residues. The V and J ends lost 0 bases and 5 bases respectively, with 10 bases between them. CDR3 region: CASSPPTGSTEAFF. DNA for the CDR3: TGTGCCAGCTCACCACCCACAGGGAGTACTGAAGCTTTCTTT.

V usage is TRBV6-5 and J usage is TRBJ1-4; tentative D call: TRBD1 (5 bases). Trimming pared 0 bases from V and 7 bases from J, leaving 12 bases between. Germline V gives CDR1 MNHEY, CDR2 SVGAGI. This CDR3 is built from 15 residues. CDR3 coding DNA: TGTGCCAGCAGTTACTCGTCGGGGCGTGGTGAAAAACTGTTTTTT. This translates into CASSYSSGRGEKLFF.

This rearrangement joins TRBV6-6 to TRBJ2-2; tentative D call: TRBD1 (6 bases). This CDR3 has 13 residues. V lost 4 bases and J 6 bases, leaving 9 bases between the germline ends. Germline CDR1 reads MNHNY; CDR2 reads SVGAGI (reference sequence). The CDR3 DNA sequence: TGTGCCAGCAGTTCCGCAGGGGCCGGGGAGCTGTTTTTT. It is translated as CASSSAGAGELFF.

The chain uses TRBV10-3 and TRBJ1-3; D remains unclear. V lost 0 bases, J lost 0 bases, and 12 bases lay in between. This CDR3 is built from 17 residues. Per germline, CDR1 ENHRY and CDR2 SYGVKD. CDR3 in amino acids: CAISESLGFDSGNTIYF. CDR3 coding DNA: TGTGCCATCAGTGAGTCGTTGGGGTTCGACTCTGGAAACACCATATATTTT.

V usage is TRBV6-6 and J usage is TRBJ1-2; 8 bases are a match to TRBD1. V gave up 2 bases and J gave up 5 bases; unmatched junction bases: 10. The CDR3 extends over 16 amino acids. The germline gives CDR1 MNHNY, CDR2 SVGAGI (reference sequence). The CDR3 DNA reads TGTGCCAGCAGTTACGGGGGCAGGGGGCAGGGTTATGGCTACACCTTC. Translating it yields CASSYGGRGQGYGYTF.

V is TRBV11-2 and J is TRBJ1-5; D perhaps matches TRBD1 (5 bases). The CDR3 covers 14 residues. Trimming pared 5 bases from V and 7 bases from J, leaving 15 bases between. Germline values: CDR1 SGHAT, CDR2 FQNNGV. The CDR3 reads CASSAGPSGQPQHF. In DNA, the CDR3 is TGTGCCAGCAGCGCGGGACCATCGGGGCAGCCCCAGCATTTT.

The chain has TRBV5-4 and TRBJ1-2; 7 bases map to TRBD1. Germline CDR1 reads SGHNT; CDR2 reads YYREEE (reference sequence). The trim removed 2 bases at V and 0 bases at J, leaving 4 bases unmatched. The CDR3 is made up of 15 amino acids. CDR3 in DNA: TGTGCCAGCAGCTTTGACAGGGCAACTAACTATGGCTACACCTTC. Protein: CASSFDRATNYGYTF.

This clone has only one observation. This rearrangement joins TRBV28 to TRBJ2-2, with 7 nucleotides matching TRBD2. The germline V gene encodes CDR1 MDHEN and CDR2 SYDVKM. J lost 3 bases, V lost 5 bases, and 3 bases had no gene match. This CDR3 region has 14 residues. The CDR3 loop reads CASSSGTYTGELFF. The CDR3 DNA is TGTGCCAGCAGTAGCGGGACCTACACCGGGGAGCTGTTTTTT.

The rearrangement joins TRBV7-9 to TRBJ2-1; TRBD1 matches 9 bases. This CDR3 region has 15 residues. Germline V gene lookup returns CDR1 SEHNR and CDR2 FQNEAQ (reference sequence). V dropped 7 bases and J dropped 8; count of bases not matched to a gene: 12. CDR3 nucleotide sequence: TGTGCCAGCATTTCGGGGACAGGGAGTGGCGATGAGCAGTTCTTC. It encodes CASISGTGSGDEQFF.